This TCR beta chain was identified during a study of Graves' ophthalmopathy and Graves' hyperthyroidism. CDR1 and CDR2 from the germline V gene are SGHAT and FQNNGV. The CDR3 totals 16 residues. Trimming took 5 bases from V and 4 from J, leaving 17 bases between them. This clonotype came up many times. Its antigen remains unknown. Using RNA transcripts, the TCR beta CDR3 regions were amplified. Second-round multiplex PCR came after a first-round RT-PCR that employed HTBI primers. TCRdb re-called the multiplex PCR reads with MiXCR, one entry per CDR3 protein. The sample has 200,000 to 250,000 distinct CDR3 sequences, under 30% seen once. The PBMCs were taken from around 9 ml of fresh peripheral blood. Study-level results: Most expanded clonotypes in thyroid above 0.001 frequency also showed up in blood.

Specimen: peripheral blood. The clonotype comes from a man aged 50 or older with Graves' ophthalmopathy. The chain uses TRBV11-2 and TRBJ2-2; the D gene is possibly TRBD2 (5 bases). This chain's CDR3 is CASSQRVGAFTGELFF. DNA of the CDR3: TGTGCCAGCAGCCAACGGGTGGGAGCCTTCACCGGGGAGCTGTTTTTT.